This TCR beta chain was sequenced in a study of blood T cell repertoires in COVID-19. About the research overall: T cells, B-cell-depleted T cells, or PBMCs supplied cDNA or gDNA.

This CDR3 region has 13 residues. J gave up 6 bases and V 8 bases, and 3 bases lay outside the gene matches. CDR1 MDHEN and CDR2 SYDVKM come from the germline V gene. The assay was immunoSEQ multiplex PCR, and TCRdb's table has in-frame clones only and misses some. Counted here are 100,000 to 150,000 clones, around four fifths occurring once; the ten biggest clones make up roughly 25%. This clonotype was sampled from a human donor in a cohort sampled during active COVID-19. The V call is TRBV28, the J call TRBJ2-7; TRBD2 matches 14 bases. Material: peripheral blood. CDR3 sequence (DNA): TGTGCCAGCTGGACTAGCGGGAGGAGCGAGCAGTACTTC. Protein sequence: CASWTSGRSEQYF.